A single sample gave rise to the 7 T cell receptor beta chains below, sequenced in a study of T-cell reconstitution after alpha-beta-depleted transplantation in children. Preparation of the TCRbeta library used unique molecular identifiers. A single record per CDR3 protein comes from TCRdb applying MiXCR to the PCR reads. There are about 400,000 distinct CDR3 sequences in the sample; 13% occur only once, and around 4.1% lies in the top ten. The specimen comprised PBMCs, sampled from the stem cell graft. The receptors derive from a human donor who donated a stem cell graft to a child with Fanconi anemia.

The V call is TRBV20-1, the J call TRBJ2-7; TRBD1 agrees at 7 bases. V shed 2 bases, J shed 0 bases, and the junction held 4 bases outside the gene matches. CDR3 length equals 14 residues. Germline lookup yields CDR1 DFQATT and CDR2 SNEGSKA (reference sequence). The CDR3 nucleotides are TGCAGTGCTAGAAAGGGGGCCGGCTCCTACGAGCAGTACTTC. This codes for CSARKGAGSYEQYF.

This clonotype came up many times. V is TRBV20-1 and J is TRBJ1-1, with D maybe TRBD1 (5 bases). CDR1 is DFQATT, CDR2 SNEGSKA, per germline (reference sequence). There are 14 residues in the CDR3. With 5 bases removed from V and 4 bases from J, the gap between germline ends came to 17 bases. CDR3 nucleotide sequence: TGCAGTGCTGCTTATCCCTGGGGCGGCACTGAAGCTTTCTTT. Encoded protein: CSAAYPWGGTEAFF.

This clonotype has only a few counts. This sequence joins TRBV12-3 or TRBV12-4 and TRBJ2-1, with D uncertain. Between the trimmed V and J ends, which lost 5 bases and 4 bases, there was a span of 15 bases. There are 15 residues in the CDR3. The CDR3 coding sequence is TGTGCCAGCAGTATCTTCAGTACGCAGTACAATGAGCAGTTCTTC. Translated, it gives CASSIFSTQYNEQFF.

This clonotype was observed many times. The chain recombines TRBV5-1 with TRBJ2-2; 10 positions match TRBD2. V shed 0 bases and J 5 bases; nucleotides not matched to a gene: 1. Germline loops: CDR1 SGHRS, CDR2 YFSETQ. The CDR3 loop spans 15 amino acids. Written as DNA, the CDR3 is TGCGCCAGCAGCTTGGAACTAGCGGGGACCGGGGAGCTGTTTTTT. It encodes CASSLELAGTGELFF.

The chain couples TRBV2 to TRBJ1-5; no firm D call. The germline V gene has CDR1 SNHLY and CDR2 FYNNEI. The CDR3 sequence is 15 residues long. V was pared by 7 bases and J by 7 bases, with 20 bases between. CDR3 sequence reads: CASTRMGNLGQPQHF. The CDR3, as DNA: TGTGCCAGCACCAGGATGGGGAATCTTGGGCAGCCCCAGCATTTT.

This clonotype was seen a few times. This chain uses TRBV7-2 with TRBJ2-7; a possible D gene is TRBD1 (7 bases). CDR1 is SGHTA, CDR2 FQGNSA, per germline. The CDR3 loop spans 14 amino acids. Trimming stripped 5 bases from V and 1 base from J, with 12 bases between. The CDR3 DNA is TGTGCCAGCAGCGAACAGGGGACTTCCTACGAGCAGTACTTC. It codes for CASSEQGTSYEQYF.

This clonotype showed up many times. This chain joins TRBV20-1 and TRBJ2-5; tentative D call: TRBD2 (6 bases). The V gene's germline CDR1 is DFQATT and CDR2 SNEGSKA (reference sequence). The CDR3 runs to 16 residues. The V end lost 7 bases, the J end lost 5 bases, and 26 bases lay between the germline ends. DNA for the CDR3: TGCAGTGTCCATCCTTCATGGGGAGGAAGTGTGGAGACCCAGTACTTC. Translated: CSVHPSWGGSVETQYF.